The rows below give T cell receptor beta chains drawn from one sample of a study of T cells after yellow fever vaccination. MiXCR, applied by TCRdb to the 5' RACE reads, yields one record per CDR3 protein. Among under 250,000 distinct CDR3 sequences listed, 6.9% were seen once. Here the sequenced sample was CD4+ T cells sorted from PBMCs, taken 15 days after the yellow fever booster vaccination. The receptors come from a man under 40 who received the YFV17D yellow fever vaccine. Each CDR3 is given with its conserved first and last residue. D genes are given only for firm matches. Not all rows give a size; the values are once, few, many and, for expanded clones, a class.

V gene,D gene,clone size,J gene,CDR3 protein,CDR3 DNA
TRBV10-3,-,few,TRBJ2-5,CAISDTQLGGETQYF,TGTGCCATCAGTGATACCCAGCTGGGGGGAGAGACCCAGTACTTC
TRBV6-2/TRBV6-3,-,-,TRBJ1-2,CASSPRPESAYGYTF,TGTGCCAGCAGTCCGAGGCCTGAAAGTGCCTATGGCTACACCTTC
TRBV19,-,-,TRBJ1-2,CASSPPPDGIYGYTF,TGTGCCAGTAGCCCCCCCCCGGACGGAATCTATGGCTACACCTTC
TRBV6-5,-,-,TRBJ1-2,CASGLGSDGYTF,TGTGCCAGCGGGCTGGGGTCGGATGGCTACACCTTC
TRBV5-1,TRBD2,few,TRBJ2-7,CASRGTSGVYEQYF,TGCGCCAGCAGAGGGACTAGCGGCGTCTACGAGCAGTACTTC
TRBV12-3/TRBV12-4,-,few,TRBJ2-3,CASSLLETSTDTQYF,TGTGCCAGCAGTTTACTGGAAACTAGCACAGATACGCAGTATTTT
TRBV7-2,TRBD2,-,TRBJ2-3,CASSLQSGGTTDTQYF,TGTGCCAGCAGCTTACAGTCGGGAGGGACCACAGATACGCAGTATTTT
TRBV29-1,-,few,TRBJ1-2,CSVVRGQLGGYTF,TGCAGCGTTGTACGAGGACAGCTTGGTGGCTACACCTTC
TRBV18,TRBD1,few,TRBJ1-5,CASSRQGNSNQPQHF,TGTGCCAGCTCACGACAGGGGAATAGCAATCAGCCCCAGCATTTT
TRBV12-3/TRBV12-4,-,many,TRBJ1-1,CASSFGQRNTEAFF,TGTGCCAGCAGTTTTGGGCAACGGAACACTGAAGCTTTCTTT
TRBV7-8,TRBD1,-,TRBJ1-5,CASSRDLFRDRGLSNQPQHF,TGTGCCAGCAGCCGAGATTTATTCCGGGACAGGGGGCTTAGCAATCAGCCCCAGCATTTT
TRBV27,TRBD2,few,TRBJ2-5,CASSLGTSGRGETQYF,TGTGCCAGCAGTTTAGGGACTAGCGGGAGAGGAGAGACCCAGTACTTC
TRBV5-1,-,many,TRBJ2-1,CASSPYLAPYNEQFF,TGCGCCAGCAGTCCCTACCTAGCCCCTTACAATGAGCAGTTCTTC
TRBV6-2/TRBV6-3,-,-,TRBJ1-1,CASSLGEAFF,TGTGCCAGCAGTTTAGGGGAAGCTTTCTTT
TRBV20-1,TRBD2,few,TRBJ2-1,CSGLAGVYNEQFF,TGCAGTGGACTAGCGGGAGTATACAATGAGCAGTTCTTC
TRBV11-2,-,-,TRBJ2-7,CAVGGRDHREQYF,TGTGCCGTGGGGGGGCGAGATCATAGGGAGCAGTACTTC
TRBV7-9,-,many,TRBJ2-1,CASSRLAAVNEQFF,TGTGCCAGCAGTAGGCTAGCCGCAGTCAATGAGCAGTTCTTC
TRBV29-1,-,-,TRBJ2-1,CSVNWGAGEQFF,TGCAGCGTTAACTGGGGCGCGGGTGAGCAGTTCTTC
TRBV24-1,-,many,TRBJ2-5,CATQGHNQETQYF,TGTGCCACCCAGGGGCACAATCAAGAGACCCAGTACTTC
TRBV5-6,-,-,TRBJ2-7,CASSTVGEQYF,TGTGCCAGCAGCACCGTAGGCGAGCAGTACTTC
TRBV12-3/TRBV12-4,TRBD1,few,TRBJ2-5,CASSRPQGWETQYF,TGTGCCAGCAGCAGACCACAGGGGTGGGAGACCCAGTACTTC
TRBV18,-,few,TRBJ2-4,CASSPGLVKNIQYF,TGTGCCAGCTCACCTGGACTGGTTAAAAACATTCAGTACTTC
TRBV7-2,TRBD2,few,TRBJ2-1,CASSGAGLANNEQFF,TGTGCCAGCAGCGGGGCGGGACTAGCTAACAATGAGCAGTTCTTC
TRBV6-2/TRBV6-3,TRBD1,-,TRBJ2-7,CASIDRGREQYF,TGTGCCAGCATAGACAGGGGGCGCGAGCAGTACTTC
TRBV3-1,-,-,TRBJ2-2,CASSQLQGGELFF,TGTGCCAGCAGCCAGTTACAGGGTGGGGAGCTGTTTTTT
TRBV3-1,TRBD2,few,TRBJ2-7,CASSQTSGMSYEQYF,TGTGCCAGCAGCCAAACTAGCGGGATGTCCTACGAGCAGTACTTC
TRBV5-1,-,-,TRBJ2-6,CASSSTSGANVLTF,TGCGCCAGCAGTTCAACCTCTGGGGCCAACGTCCTGACTTTC
TRBV19,TRBD2,-,TRBJ2-1,CASRRGTSGNNEQFF,TGTGCCAGTAGGAGGGGGACTAGCGGGAACAATGAGCAGTTCTTC
TRBV7-2,TRBD2,-,TRBJ2-1,CASSLSGGDYNEQFF,TGTGCCAGCAGCTTGAGCGGGGGCGACTACAATGAGCAGTTCTTC